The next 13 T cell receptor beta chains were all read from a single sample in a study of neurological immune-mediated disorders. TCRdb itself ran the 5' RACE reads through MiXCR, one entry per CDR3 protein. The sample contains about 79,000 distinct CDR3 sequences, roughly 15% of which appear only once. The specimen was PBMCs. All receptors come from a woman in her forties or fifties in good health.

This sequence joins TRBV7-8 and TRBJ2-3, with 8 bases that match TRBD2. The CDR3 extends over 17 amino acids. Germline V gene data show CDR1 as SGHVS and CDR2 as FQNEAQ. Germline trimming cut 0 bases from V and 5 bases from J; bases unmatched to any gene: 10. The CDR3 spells CASSLARAGGREDTQYF. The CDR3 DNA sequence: TGTGCCAGCAGCTTAGCGAGGGCGGGGGGCCGTGAAGATACGCAGTATTTT.

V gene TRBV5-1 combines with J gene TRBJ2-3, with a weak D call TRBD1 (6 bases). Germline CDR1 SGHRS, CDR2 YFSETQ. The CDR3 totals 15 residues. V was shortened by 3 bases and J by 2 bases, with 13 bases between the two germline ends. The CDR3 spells CASSSRTAITDTQYF. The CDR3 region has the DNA TGCGCCAGCAGCTCTAGGACAGCAATCACAGATACGCAGTATTTT.

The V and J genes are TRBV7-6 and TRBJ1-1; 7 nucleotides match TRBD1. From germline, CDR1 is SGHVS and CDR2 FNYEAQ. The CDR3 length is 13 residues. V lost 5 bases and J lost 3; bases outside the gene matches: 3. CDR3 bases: TGTGCCAGCAGCCGAGGACAGGACACTGAAGCTTTCTTT. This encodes CASSRGQDTEAFF.

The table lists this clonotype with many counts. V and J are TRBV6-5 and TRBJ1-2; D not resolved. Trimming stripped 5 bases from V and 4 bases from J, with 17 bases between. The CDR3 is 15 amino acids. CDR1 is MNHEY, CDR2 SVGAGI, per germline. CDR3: CASSPKPGSLYGYTF. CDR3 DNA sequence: TGTGCCAGCAGTCCAAAACCCGGGTCCCTCTATGGCTACACCTTC.

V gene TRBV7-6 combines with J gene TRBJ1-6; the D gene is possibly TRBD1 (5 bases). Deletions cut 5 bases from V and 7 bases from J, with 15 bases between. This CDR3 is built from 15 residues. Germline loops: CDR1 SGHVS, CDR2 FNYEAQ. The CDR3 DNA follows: TGTGCCAGCAGCCAAATCCCTAACAGGAATTCACCCCTCCACTTT. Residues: CASSQIPNRNSPLHF.

The CDR3 protein is CSVDGVTGRVYNEQFF. The CDR3 DNA reads as TGCAGCGTTGACGGTGTTACAGGGAGGGTGTACAATGAGCAGTTCTTC. This rearrangement joins TRBV29-1 to TRBJ2-1; possible D gene TRBD2, 7 bases. The CDR3 contains 16 residues. V lost 3 bases and J lost 4, with 19 bases in between. Germline V gene lookup returns CDR1 SQVTM and CDR2 ANQGSEA.

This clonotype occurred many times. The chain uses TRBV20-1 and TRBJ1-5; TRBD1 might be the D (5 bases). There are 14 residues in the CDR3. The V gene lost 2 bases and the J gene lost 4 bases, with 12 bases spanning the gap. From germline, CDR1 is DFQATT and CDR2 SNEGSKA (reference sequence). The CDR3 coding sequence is TGCAGTGCTAGAAGGGACGTCCGAAATCAGCCCCAGCATTTT. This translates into CSARRDVRNQPQHF.

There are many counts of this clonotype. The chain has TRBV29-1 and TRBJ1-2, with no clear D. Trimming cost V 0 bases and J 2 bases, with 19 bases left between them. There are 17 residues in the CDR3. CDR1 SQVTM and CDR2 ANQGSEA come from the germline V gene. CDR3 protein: CSVEDRRVGHYNYGYTF. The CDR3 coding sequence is TGCAGCGTTGAAGATAGACGGGTGGGCCACTACAACTATGGCTACACCTTC.

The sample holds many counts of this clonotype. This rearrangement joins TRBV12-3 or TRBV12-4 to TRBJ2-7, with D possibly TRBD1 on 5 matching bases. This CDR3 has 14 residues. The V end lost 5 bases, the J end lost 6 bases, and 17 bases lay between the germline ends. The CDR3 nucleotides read TGTGCCAGCAGTCCAAAGATGGTAAGGGGCGAGCAGTACTTC. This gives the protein CASSPKMVRGEQYF.

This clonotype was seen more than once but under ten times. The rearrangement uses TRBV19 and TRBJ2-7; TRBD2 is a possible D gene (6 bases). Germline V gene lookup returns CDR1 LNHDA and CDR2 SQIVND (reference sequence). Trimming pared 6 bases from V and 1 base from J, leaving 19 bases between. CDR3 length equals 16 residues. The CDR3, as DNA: TGTGCCAGTAGAGGTTCCGGGACTTACTTTTCCTACGAGCAGTACTTC. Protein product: CASRGSGTYFSYEQYF.

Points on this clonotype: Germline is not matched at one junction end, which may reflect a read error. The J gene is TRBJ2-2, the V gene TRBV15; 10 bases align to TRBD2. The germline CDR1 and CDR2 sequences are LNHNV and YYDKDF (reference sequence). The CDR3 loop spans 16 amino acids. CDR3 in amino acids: CATSRDMSGGAWELSF. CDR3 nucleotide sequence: TGTGCCACCAGCAGAGATATGAGCGGGGGGGCCTGGGAGCTGTCTTTT.

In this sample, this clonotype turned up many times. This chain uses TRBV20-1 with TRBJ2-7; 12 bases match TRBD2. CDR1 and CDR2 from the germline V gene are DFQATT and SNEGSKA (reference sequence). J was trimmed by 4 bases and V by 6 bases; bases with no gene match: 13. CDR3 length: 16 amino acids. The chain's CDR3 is CSARRRLAGVVYEQYF. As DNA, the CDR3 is TGCAGTGCCCGAAGACGACTAGCGGGGGTTGTTTACGAGCAGTACTTC.

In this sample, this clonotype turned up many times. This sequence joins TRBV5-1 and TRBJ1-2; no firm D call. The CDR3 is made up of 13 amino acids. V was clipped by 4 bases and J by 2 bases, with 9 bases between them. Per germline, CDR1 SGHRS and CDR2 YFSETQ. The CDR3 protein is CASSRDTNYGYTF. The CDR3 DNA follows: TGCGCCAGCAGCCGCGACACCAACTATGGCTACACCTTC.